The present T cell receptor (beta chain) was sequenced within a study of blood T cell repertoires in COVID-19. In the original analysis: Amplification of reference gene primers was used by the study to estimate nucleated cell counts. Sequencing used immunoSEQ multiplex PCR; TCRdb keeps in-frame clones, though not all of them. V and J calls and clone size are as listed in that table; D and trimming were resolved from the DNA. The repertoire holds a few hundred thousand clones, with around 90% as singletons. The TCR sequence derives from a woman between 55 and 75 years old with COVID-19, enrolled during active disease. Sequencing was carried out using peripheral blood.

CDR3 amino acids: CASSQGVRQDYGYTF. The CDR3 bases are TGTGCCAGCAGCCAAGGGGTCCGGCAGGACTATGGCTACACCTTC. This sequence joins TRBV4-2 and TRBJ1-2; D not certain. CDR1 and CDR2 from the germline V gene are LGHNA and YNFKEQ. Trimming shortened V by 1 base and J by 3 bases, and 12 bases separated the two germline ends. This CDR3 has 15 amino acids.